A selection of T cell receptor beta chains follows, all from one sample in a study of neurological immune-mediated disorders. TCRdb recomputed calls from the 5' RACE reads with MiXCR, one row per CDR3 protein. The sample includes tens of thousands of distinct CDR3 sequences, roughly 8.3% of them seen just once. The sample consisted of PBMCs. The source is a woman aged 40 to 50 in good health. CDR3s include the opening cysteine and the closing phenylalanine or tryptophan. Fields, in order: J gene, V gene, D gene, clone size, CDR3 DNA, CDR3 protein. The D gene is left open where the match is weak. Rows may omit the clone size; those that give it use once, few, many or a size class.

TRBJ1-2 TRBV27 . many TGTGCCAGCAGTCGCATCTCAGGGGCTGGGTATGGCTACACCTTC CASSRISGAGYGYTF
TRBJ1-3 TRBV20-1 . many TGCAGTGCCCGAGTGGTGGGGCTAAACTCTGGAAACACCATATATTTT CSARVVGLNSGNTIYF
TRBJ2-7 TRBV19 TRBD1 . TGTGCCAGTAGTTTTGGGACAGATTCCTACGAGCAGTACTTC CASSFGTDSYEQYF
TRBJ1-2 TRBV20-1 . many TGCAGTGCAGTCCGTGTCGTCGGTGGCTACACCTTC CSAVRVVGGYTF
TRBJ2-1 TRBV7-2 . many TGTGCCAGCAGCTTAAGTAGGGGGGCGCGTGAGCAGTTCTTC CASSLSRGAREQFF
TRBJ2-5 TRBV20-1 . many TGCAGTGCGCCGAAGGCAGGACAAGAGACCCAGTACTTC CSAPKAGQETQYF
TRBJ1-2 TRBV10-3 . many TGTGCCATCTGTTTGGCAGGGGCCTATGGCTACACCTTC CAICLAGAYGYTF
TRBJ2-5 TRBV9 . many TGTGCCAGCAGCGTAGACCAGGGTACTTGGGCCCAGTACTTC CASSVDQGTWAQYF
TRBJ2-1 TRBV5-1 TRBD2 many TGCGCCAGCCGCCGCGGGAGCTCCTACAATGAGCAGTTCTTC CASRRGSSYNEQFF
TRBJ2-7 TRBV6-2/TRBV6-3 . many TGTGCCAGCAAACATAGTACAGATCTATCCTACGAGCAGTACTTC CASKHSTDLSYEQYF
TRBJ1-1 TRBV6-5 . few TGTGCCAGCTGCCCCAGGGGGAACACTGAAGCTTTCTTT CASCPRGNTEAFF
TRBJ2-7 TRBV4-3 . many TGCGCCAGCAGCTACGGACGGGATAGCGCCTACGAGCAGTACTTC CASSYGRDSAYEQYF
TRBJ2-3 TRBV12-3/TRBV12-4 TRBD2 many TGTGCCAGCAGTCCCCTCCCAGCGGGACTACACACAGATACGCAGTATTTT CASSPLPAGLHTDTQYF
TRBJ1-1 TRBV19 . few TGTGCCAGTAGTAATGTCCAAACGAACACTGAAGCTTTCTTT CASSNVQTNTEAFF
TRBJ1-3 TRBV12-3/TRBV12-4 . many TGTGCCAGCAGTGACGGAAACACCATATATTTT CASSDGNTIYF
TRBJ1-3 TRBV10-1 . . TGCGCCAGCAGTGAGGAGGGGATCAACACCATATATTTT CASSEEGINTIYF
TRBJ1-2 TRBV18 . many TGTGCCAGCTCACCCTCAGATTCCTATGGCTACACCTTC CASSPSDSYGYTF
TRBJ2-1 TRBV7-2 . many TGTGCCAGCAGTCAGTATGAGCAGTTCTTC CASSQYEQFF
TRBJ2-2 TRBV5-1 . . TGCACCAGCAGCTTGGCCTCGGGACTCCGCACCGGAGAGCTGTTTTTT CTSSLASGLRTGELFF
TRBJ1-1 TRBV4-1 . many TGCGCCAGCAGACTTACAGGGAGTTTAACTGAAGCTTTCTTT CASRLTGSLTEAFF
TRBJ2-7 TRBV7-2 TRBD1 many TGTGCCAGCAGCAACGACAGGGGGCGGCGGGAGCAGTACTTC CASSNDRGRREQYF
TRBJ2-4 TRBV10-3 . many TGTGCCATCAGTGAGTCTTTGAGTGTTGAATTGAACATTCAGTACTTC CAISESLSVELNIQYF
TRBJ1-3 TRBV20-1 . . TGCAGTGCTAGAAGAGCAGAGCCTAGCTCTGGAAACACCATATATTTT CSARRAEPSSGNTIYF
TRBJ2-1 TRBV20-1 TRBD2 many TGCAGTGCTCGGAAGCGGGGGATCCTCAATGAGCAGTTCTTC CSARKRGILNEQFF
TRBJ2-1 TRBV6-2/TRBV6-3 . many TGTGCCAGCAGACAGGGCTTCGATGAGCAGTTCTTC CASRQGFDEQFF
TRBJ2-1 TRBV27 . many TGTGCCAGCAGTTTTACCCAGAACCCCTACAATGAGCAGTTCTTC CASSFTQNPYNEQFF